The TCR beta chain under discussion was sequenced for a study of OX40 agonist ivuxolimab in advanced cancers. Study-level information: The drug used for patients, ivuxolimab, was an agonistic anti-OX40 (CD134) antibody. Study results and limitations: Normalized expansion of T-cell clones was also low for some nonresponders.

Generated by immunoSEQ multiplex PCR, the TCRdb table keeps only in-frame clones and is missing some. The sample holds roughly 93,000 clones, approximately 80% seen once. Germline values: CDR1 SGDLS, CDR2 YYNGEE. CDR3 length: 14 amino acids. V lost 0 bases, J lost 1 base, and 7 bases lay in between. Remarks on this clone: What it recognizes is unknown.

The TCR originated in an adult with an advanced solid tumor such as melanoma, head and neck, liver or kidney cancer. This chain links TRBV9 with TRBJ1-1, with D possibly TRBD1 on 6 matching bases. The sample in question was CD4+ or CD8+ T cells sorted from blood, obtained in a trial of the OX40 agonist ivuxolimab. CDR3 bases: TGTGCCAGCAGCGTAGTAGGGGGGAACACTGAAGCTTTCTTT. Translating it yields CASSVVGGNTEAFF.